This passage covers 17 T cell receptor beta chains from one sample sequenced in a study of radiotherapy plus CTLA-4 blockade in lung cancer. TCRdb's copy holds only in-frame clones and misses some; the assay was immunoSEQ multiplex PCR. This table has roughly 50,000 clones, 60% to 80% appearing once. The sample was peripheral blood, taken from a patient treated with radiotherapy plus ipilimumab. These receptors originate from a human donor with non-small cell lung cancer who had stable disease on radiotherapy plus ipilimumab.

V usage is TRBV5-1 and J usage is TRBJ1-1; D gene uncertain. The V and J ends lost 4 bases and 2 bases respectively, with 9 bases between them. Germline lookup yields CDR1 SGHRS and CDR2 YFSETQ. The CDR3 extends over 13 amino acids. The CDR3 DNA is TGCGCCAGCAGCCAGACACGTAACACTGAAGCTTTCTTT. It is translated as CASSQTRNTEAFF.

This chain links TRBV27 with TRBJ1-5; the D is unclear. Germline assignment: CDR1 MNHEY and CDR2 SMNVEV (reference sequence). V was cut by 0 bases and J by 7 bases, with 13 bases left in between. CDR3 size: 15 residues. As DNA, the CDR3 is TGTGCCAGCAGTTTATCAAGGACGAAAGGCCAGCCCCAGCATTTT. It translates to CASSLSRTKGQPQHF.

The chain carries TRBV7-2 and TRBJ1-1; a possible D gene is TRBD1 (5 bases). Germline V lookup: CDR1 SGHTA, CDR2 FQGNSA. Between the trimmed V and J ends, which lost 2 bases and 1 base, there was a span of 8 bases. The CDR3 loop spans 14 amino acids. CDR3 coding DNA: TGTGCCAGCAGCTTATGGCAGGGGAACACTGAAGCTTTCTTT. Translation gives CASSLWQGNTEAFF.

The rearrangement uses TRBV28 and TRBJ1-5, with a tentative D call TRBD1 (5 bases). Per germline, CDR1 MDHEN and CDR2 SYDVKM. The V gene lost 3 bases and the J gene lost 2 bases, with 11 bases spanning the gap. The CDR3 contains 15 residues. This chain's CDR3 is CASSLGGTGNQPQHF. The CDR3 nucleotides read TGTGCCAGCAGTTTGGGAGGGACCGGCAATCAGCCCCAGCATTTT.

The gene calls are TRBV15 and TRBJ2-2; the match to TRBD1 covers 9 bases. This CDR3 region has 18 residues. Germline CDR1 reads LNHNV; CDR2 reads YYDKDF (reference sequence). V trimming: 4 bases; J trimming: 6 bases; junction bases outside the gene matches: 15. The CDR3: CATSKDLRDRAIAGELFF. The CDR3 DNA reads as TGTGCCACCAGCAAAGATCTTCGGGACAGGGCCATCGCCGGGGAGCTGTTTTTT.

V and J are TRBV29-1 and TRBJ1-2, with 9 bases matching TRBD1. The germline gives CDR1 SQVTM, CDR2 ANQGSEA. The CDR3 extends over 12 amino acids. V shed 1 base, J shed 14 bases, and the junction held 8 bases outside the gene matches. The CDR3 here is CSVEAVGQGKTF. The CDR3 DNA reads TGCAGCGTTGAAGCGGTAGGACAGGGGAAGACCTTC.

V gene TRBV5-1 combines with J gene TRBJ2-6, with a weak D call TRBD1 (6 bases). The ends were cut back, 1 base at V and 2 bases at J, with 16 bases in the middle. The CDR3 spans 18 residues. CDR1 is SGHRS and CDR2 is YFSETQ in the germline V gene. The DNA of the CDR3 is TGCGCCAGCAGCTTGTGGGAAGGGGGTGGCGCTGGGGCCAACGTCCTGACTTTC. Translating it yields CASSLWEGGGAGANVLTF. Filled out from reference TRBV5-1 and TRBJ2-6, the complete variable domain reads KAGVTQTPRYLIKTRGQQVTLSCSPISGHRSVSWYQQTPGQGLQFLFEYFSETQRNKGNFPGRFSGRQFSNSRSEMNVSTLELGDSALYLCASSLWEGGGAGANVLTFGAGSRLTVL.

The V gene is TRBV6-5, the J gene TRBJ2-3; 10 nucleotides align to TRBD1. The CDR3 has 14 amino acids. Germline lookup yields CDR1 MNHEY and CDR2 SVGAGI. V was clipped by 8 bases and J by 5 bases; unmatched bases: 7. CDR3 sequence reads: CASRVGTGVDTQYF. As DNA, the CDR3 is TGTGCCAGCCGCGTGGGGACAGGGGTAGATACGCAGTATTTT.

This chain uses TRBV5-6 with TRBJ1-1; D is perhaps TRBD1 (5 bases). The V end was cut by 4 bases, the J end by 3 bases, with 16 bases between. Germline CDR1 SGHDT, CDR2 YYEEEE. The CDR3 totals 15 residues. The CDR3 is CASSRPFPTDTEAFF. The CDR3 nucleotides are TGTGCCAGCAGCCGGCCTTTTCCGACAGACACTGAAGCTTTCTTT.

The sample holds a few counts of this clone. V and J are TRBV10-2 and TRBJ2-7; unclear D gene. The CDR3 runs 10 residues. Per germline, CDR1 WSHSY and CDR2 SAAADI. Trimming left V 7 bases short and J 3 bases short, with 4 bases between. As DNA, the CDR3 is TGCGCCAGCAAGGGCTACGAGCAGTACTTC. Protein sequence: CASKGYEQYF.

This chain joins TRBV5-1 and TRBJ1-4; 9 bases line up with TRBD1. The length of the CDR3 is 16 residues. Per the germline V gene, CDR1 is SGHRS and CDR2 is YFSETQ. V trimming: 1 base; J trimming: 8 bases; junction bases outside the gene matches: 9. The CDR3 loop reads CASSLTRGQGWEKLFF. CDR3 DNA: TGCGCCAGCAGCTTGACCCGGGGACAGGGCTGGGAAAAACTGTTTTTT.

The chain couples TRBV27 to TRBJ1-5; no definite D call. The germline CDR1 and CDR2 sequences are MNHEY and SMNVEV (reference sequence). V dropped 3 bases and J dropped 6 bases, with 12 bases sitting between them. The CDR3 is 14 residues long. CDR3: CASSLNRGGQPQHF. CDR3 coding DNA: TGTGCCAGCAGTTTGAATCGGGGTGGTCAGCCCCAGCATTTT.

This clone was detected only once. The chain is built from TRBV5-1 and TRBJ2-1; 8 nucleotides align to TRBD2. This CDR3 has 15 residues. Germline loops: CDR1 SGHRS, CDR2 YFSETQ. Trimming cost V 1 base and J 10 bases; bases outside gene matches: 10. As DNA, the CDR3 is TGCGCCAGCAGCTTGAGGAGCGGGGGCCGGGAGGAGCAGTTCTTC. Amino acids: CASSLRSGGREEQFF.

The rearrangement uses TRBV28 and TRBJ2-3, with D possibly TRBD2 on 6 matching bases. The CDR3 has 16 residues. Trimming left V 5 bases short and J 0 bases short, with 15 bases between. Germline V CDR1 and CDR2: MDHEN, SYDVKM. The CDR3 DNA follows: TGTGCCAGCAGTCTCACTAGCCCCGGAAGCACAGATACGCAGTATTTT. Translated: CASSLTSPGSTDTQYF.

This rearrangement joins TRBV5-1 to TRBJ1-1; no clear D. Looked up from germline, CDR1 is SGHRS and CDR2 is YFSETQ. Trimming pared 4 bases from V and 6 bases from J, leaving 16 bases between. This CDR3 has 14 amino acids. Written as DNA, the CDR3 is TGCGCCAGCAGCCCGGTAGCGGGTTCTCCTGAAGCTTTCTTT. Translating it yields CASSPVAGSPEAFF.

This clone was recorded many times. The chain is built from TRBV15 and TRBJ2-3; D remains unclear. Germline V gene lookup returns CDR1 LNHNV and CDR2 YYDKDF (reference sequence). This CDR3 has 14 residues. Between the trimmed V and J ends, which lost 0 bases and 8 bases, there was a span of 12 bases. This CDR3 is CATSRDAESGTQYF. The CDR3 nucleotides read TGTGCCACCAGCAGAGATGCAGAATCGGGTACGCAGTATTTT.

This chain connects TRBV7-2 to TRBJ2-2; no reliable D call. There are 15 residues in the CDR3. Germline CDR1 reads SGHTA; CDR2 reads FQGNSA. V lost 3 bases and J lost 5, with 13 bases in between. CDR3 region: CASSLGERFTGELFF. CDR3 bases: TGTGCCAGCAGCTTGGGTGAAAGATTTACCGGGGAGCTGTTTTTT.